The 7 T cell receptor beta chains presented below share a single source sample, sequenced in a study of OX40 agonist ivuxolimab in advanced cancers. Profiled with immunoSEQ multiplex PCR; TCRdb holds only in-frame clones, not every one. The sample has about 53,000 clones, roughly 90% seen once. The specimen was CD4+ or CD8+ T cells sorted from blood, collected in a trial of the OX40 agonist ivuxolimab. The receptors were gathered from an adult with an advanced solid tumor such as melanoma, head and neck, liver or kidney cancer.

This rearrangement joins TRBV4-1 to TRBJ1-1, with D perhaps TRBD1 (5 bases). V shed 3 bases and J shed 6 bases, with 11 bases lying between them. CDR1 is MGHRA, CDR2 YSYEKL, per germline. The length of the CDR3 is 13 residues. The CDR3 sequence: CASSHLGGAEAFF. The CDR3 DNA is TGCGCCAGCAGCCACCTCGGAGGGGCTGAAGCTTTCTTT.

The genes are TRBV19 and TRBJ1-5; a weak D match, TRBD1 (5 bases). The CDR3 totals 17 residues. Germline V gene lookup returns CDR1 LNHDA and CDR2 SQIVND (reference sequence). V lost 6 bases and J 3 bases, leaving 21 bases between the germline ends. The CDR3 protein is CASRNPGTAGLNQPQHF. CDR3 nucleotides: TGTGCCAGTAGGAACCCCGGGACGGCTGGACTCAATCAGCCCCAGCATTTT.

The genes are TRBV10-2 and TRBJ1-2; 9 bases agree with TRBD1. The ends lost 2 bases at V and 7 bases at J; junction bases unmatched: 5. This CDR3 is 14 amino acids long. Germline CDR1 is WSHSY and CDR2 is SAAADI. The CDR3 is CASSEGTGLSGYTF. The CDR3 coding sequence is TGCGCCAGCAGTGAGGGGACAGGGTTATCTGGCTACACCTTC.

This clone was observed a single time. The chain recombines TRBV19 with TRBJ2-1; tentatively, D is TRBD2 (6 bases). The V and J ends lost 3 bases and 4 bases respectively, with 13 bases between them. Germline CDR1 is LNHDA and CDR2 is SQIVND (reference sequence). This CDR3 is built from 15 residues. CDR3 DNA sequence: TGTGCCAGTAGTATGGCGGGAAAAGGGTACAATGAGCAGTTCTTC. As protein: CASSMAGKGYNEQFF.

This chain joins TRBV7-2 and TRBJ2-3, with 8 bases that match TRBD2. The CDR3 contains 14 residues. The germline V gene has CDR1 SGHTA and CDR2 FQGNSA. After removal of 7 bases from V and 1 base from J, the junction contained 4 bases not matched to a gene. The DNA for the CDR3 is TGTGCCAGCAAAGAGACTAGCGGCACAGATACGCAGTATTTT. The encoded protein is CASKETSGTDTQYF.

The chain is built from TRBV19 and TRBJ1-2; a possible D gene is TRBD1 (5 bases). With 1 base removed from V and 3 bases from J, the gap between germline ends came to 12 bases. The CDR3 has 15 amino acids. Germline V gives CDR1 LNHDA, CDR2 SQIVND (reference sequence). This CDR3 is CASSIVAGRDYGYTF. The DNA for the CDR3 is TGTGCCAGTAGTATAGTGGCAGGGCGGGACTATGGCTACACCTTC.

The chain combines TRBV19 with TRBJ2-1; TRBD2 matches 11 bases. Germline V gives CDR1 LNHDA, CDR2 SQIVND (reference sequence). The CDR3 spans 17 residues. With 1 base clipped from V and 3 bases from J, the junction kept 5 bases outside the gene matches. DNA for the CDR3: TGTGCCAGTAGTATAGTTACCGGGACTAGCGGCTACAATGAGCAGTTCTTC. Protein sequence: CASSIVTGTSGYNEQFF.